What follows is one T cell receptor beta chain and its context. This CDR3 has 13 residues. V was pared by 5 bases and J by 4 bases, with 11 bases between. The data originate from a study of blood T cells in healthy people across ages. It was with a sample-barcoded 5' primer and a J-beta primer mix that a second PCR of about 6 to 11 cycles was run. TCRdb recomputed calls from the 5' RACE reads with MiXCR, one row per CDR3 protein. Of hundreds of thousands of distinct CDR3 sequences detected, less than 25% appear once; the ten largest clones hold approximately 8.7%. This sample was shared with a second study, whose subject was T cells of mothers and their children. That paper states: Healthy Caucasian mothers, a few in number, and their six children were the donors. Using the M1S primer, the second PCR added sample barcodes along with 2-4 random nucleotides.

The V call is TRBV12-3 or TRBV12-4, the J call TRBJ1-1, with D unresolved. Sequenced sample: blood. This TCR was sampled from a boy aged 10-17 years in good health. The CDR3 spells CASSRGEATEAFF. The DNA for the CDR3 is TGTGCCAGCAGTCGCGGGGAGGCCACTGAAGCTTTCTTT.